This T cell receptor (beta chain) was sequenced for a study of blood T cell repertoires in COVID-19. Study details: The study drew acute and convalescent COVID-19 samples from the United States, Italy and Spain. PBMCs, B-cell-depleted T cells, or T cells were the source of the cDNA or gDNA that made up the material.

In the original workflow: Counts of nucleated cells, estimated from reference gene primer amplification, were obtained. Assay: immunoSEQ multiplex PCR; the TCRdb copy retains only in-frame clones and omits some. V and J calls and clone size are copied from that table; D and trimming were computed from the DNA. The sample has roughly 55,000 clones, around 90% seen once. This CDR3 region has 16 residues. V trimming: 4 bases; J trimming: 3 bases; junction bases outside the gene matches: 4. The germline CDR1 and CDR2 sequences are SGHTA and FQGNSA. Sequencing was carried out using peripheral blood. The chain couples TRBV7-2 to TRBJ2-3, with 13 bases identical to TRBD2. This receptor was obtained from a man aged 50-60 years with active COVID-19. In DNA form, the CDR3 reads TGTGCCAGCAGCTCACTAGCGGGGGGGCGAACAGATACGCAGTATTTT. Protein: CASSSLAGGRTDTQYF.